This TCR beta chain was found in a study of blood T cell repertoires in COVID-19. On the study more broadly: The United States, Italy and Spain supplied acute and convalescent COVID-19 samples. Sources were T cells, B-cell-depleted T cells, or PBMCs; the material itself was cDNA or gDNA.

In the original analysis: Reference gene primer amplification yielded estimated nucleated cell counts. TCRdb's table, derived via immunoSEQ multiplex PCR, lists solely in-frame clones and lacks some. Clone size and V and J calls were adopted from that table, with D and trimming inferred from the DNA. The sample shows some 130,000 clones, 70% to 90% of them seen only once. Germline assignment: CDR1 SGHTA and CDR2 FQGNSA. The CDR3 consists of 17 residues. Trimming cost V 5 bases and J 0 bases; bases outside gene matches: 7. The specimen sequenced was peripheral blood. This rearrangement joins TRBV7-2 to TRBJ2-7; 13 bases are a match to TRBD2. This TCR derives from a middle-aged man with acute or convalescent COVID-19. CDR3 region: CASSPGTSGARSYEQYF. The DNA for the CDR3 is TGTGCCAGCAGCCCTGGGACTAGCGGGGCTCGCTCCTACGAGCAGTACTTC.